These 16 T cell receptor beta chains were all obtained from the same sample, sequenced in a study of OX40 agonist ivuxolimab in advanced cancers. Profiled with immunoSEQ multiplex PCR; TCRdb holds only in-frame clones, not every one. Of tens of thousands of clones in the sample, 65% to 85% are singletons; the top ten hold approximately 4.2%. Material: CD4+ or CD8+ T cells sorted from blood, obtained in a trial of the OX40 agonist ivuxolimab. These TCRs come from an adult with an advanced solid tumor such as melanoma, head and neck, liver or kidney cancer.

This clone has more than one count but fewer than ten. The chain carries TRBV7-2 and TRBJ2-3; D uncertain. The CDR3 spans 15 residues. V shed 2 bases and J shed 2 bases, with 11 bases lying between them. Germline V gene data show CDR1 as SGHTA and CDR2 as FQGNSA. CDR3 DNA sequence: TGTGCCAGCAGCTTAATTGCTACCTCCACAGATACGCAGTATTTT. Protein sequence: CASSLIATSTDTQYF. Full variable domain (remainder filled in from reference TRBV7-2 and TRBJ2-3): GAGVSQSPSNKVTEKGKDVELRCDPISGHTALYWYRQSLGQGLEFLIYFQGNSAPDKSGLPSDRFSAERTGGSVSTLTIQRTQQEDSAVYLCASSLIATSTDTQYFGPGTRLTVL.

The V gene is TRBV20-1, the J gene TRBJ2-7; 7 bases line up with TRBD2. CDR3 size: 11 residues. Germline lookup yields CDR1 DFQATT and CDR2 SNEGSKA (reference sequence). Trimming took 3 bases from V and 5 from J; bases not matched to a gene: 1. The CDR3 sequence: CSARGGNEQYF. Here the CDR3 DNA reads TGCAGTGCTAGGGGGGGGAACGAGCAGTACTTC.

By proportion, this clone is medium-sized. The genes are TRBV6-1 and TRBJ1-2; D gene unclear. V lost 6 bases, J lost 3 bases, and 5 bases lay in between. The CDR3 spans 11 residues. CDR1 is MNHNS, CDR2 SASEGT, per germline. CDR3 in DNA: TGTGCCAGCAGCATTTACTATGGCTACACCTTC. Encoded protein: CASSIYYGYTF.

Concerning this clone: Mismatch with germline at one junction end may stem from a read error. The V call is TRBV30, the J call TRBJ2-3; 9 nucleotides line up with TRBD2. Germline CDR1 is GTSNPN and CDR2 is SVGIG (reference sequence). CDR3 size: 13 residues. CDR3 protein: CAWSGTSTYTQYF. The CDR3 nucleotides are TGTGCCTGGAGCGGGACTAGCACATATACGCAGTATTTT.

CDR3 loop: CASSETGSRDEQFF. The CDR3 coding sequence is TGTGCCAGCAGTGAGACGGGATCGAGGGATGAGCAGTTCTTC. The chain joins TRBV6-4 to TRBJ2-1, with D possibly being TRBD2 (5 bases). The CDR3 loop spans 14 amino acids. From germline, CDR1 is MRHNA and CDR2 SNTAGT. V shed 3 bases and J shed 8 bases, with 14 bases lying between them.

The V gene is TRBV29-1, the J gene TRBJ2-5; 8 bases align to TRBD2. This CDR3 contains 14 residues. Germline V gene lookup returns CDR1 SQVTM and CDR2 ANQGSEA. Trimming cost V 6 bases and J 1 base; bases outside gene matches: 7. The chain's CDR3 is CSVGSSGVQETQYF. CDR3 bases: TGCAGCGTCGGGAGTAGCGGGGTCCAAGAGACCCAGTACTTC.

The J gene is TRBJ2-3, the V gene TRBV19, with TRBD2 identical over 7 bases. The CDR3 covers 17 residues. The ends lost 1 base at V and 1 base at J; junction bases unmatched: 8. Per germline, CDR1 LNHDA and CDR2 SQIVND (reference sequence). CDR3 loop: CASSIGTRYRRTDTQYF. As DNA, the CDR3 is TGTGCCAGTAGTATAGGGACTAGATACCGTCGCACAGATACGCAGTATTTT.

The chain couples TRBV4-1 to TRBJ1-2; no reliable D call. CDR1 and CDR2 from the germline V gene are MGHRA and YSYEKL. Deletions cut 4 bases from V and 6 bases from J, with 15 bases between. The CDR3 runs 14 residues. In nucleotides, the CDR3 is TGCGCCAGCAGCCTGACGACGGAGACTCATGGCTACACCTTC. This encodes CASSLTTETHGYTF.

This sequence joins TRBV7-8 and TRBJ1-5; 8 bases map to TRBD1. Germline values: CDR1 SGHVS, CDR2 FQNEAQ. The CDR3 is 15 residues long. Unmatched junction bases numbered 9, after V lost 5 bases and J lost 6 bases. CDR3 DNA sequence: TGTGCCAGCAGCGTCGGACAGGGAAGGAGTCAGCCCCAGCATTTT. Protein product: CASSVGQGRSQPQHF.

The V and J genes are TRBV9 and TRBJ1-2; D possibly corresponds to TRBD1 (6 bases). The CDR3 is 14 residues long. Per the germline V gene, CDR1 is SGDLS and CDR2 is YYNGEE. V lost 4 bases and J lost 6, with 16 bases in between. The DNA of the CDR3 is TGTGCCAGCAGCCCCCTCAGGGACAATGATGGCTACACCTTC. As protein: CASSPLRDNDGYTF. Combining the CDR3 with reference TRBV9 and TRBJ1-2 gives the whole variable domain DSGVTQTPKHLITATGQRVTLRCSPRSGDLSVYWYQQSLDQGLQFLIQYYNGEERAKGNILERFSAQQFPDLHSELNLSSLELGDSALYFCASSPLRDNDGYTFGSGTRLTVV.

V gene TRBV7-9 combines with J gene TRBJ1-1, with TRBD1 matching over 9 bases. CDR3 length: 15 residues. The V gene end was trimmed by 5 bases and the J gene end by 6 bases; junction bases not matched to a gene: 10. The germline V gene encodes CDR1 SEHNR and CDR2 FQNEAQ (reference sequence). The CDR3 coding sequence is TGTGCCAGCAGCAAGCGGGACAGGGCCTTTGCTGAAGCTTTCTTT. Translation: CASSKRDRAFAEAFF.

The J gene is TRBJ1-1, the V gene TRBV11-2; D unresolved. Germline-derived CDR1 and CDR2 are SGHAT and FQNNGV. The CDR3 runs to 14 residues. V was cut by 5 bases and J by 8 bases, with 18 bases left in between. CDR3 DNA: TGTGCCAGCAGCAAAAATCCAGAGGGCAACGAAGCTTTCTTT. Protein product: CASSKNPEGNEAFF.

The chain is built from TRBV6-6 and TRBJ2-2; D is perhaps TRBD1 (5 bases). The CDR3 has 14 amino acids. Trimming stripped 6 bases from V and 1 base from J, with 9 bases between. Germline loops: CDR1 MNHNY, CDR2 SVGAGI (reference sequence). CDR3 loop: CASRYTGNTGELFF. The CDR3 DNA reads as TGTGCCAGCAGATATACAGGGAACACCGGGGAGCTGTTTTTT.

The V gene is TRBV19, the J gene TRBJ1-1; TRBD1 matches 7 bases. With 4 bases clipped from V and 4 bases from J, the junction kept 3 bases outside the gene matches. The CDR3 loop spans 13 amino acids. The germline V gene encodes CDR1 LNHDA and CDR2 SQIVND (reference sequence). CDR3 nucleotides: TGTGCCAGTAGTACTAACAGGGGCACTGAAGCTTTCTTT. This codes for CASSTNRGTEAFF. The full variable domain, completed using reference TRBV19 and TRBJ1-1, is DGGITQSPKYLFRKEGQNVTLSCEQNLNHDAMYWYRQDPGQGLRLIYYSQIVNDFQKGDIAEGYSVSREKKESFPLTVTSAQKNPTAFYLCASSTNRGTEAFFGQGTRLTVV.

The CDR3 region is CASSLFGSNEQFF. DNA of the CDR3: TGTGCCAGCAGTTTATTTGGGTCAAATGAGCAGTTCTTC. The chain has TRBV27 and TRBJ2-1; no definite D call. V lost 1 base, J lost 7 bases, and 8 bases lay in between. There are 13 residues in the CDR3. CDR1 and CDR2 (germline): MNHEY, SMNVEV (reference sequence).

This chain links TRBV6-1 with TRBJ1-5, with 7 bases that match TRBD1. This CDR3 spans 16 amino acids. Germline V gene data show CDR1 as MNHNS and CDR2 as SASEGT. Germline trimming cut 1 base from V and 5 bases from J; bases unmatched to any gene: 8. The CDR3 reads CASSEEMAGGYQPQHF. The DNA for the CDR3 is TGTGCCAGCAGTGAAGAGATGGCAGGGGGTTATCAGCCCCAGCATTTT.